This TCR beta chain originates from a study of blood T cell repertoires in COVID-19 (TCRdb year 2020). Regarding the study in general: Samples covering the acute and convalescent phases of COVID-19 were provided by collaborators in the United States, Italy and Spain. Subjects who had been exposed to COVID-19, were actively infected with it, or had recovered from it provided the deeply sampled blood TCRbeta repertoires that made up the dataset. The samples were drawn from the first 160 participants of the ongoing ImmuneRACE study and from 1,254 subjects provided by 6 global collaborators. Where available, HLA class I and class II types were taken from metadata supplied by the sample provider and were not determined by assay-based typing. Nearly every sample came with metadata listing a de-identified subject ID, COVID-19 status, age in years and sex. The material from the prospective study consisted of cDNA or gDNA derived from T cells, B-cell-depleted T cells, or PBMCs. A freely available public database, intended as a resource for researchers studying the immune response to SARS-CoV-2, is where the repertoires were released. Overall study results and their limits: Clinical and demographic metadata were provided uncurated, with the amount varying by source and participant.

Ends trimmed: V by 1 base, J by 4 bases; bases unmatched to a gene: 11. The CDR3 covers 17 residues, taking in both the cysteine and the phenylalanine. Only CDR3 DNA is held: 51 bases, read in frame from base 1. The germline V gene sets CDR1 to SGHNT and CDR2 to YENEEA. TCRbeta CDR3 regions were amplified from genomic DNA by means of the immunoSEQ Assay, a bias-controlled multiplex PCR. The original methods were these. The number of nucleated cells in each sample was estimated by amplification of reference gene primers within the assay. Sequence reads were collapsed and filtered to measure the absolute abundance of every unique TCRbeta CDR3 rearrangement. For each sample, productive Simpson clonality was calculated as the square root of Simpson's diversity index over productive rearrangements. The source is immuneACCESS, and TCRdb retained only in-frame sequences with V and J called. Part of the clones is not carried over; for the studies checked, unresolved V genes explain less than half of this, and the remainder is unexplained. V, J and clone size reflect that table, while D and trimming were determined from the DNA. The sample table records some 110,000 clones; roughly nine tenths of these occur just once. The ten largest make up approximately 5% of the sample.

Whole blood was collected in K2EDTA tubes by collaborating institutions according to the institutions' own protocols. For TCRbeta analysis, collaborator samples were shipped as frozen whole blood, as isolated PBMCs, or as DNA extracted from either sample type. On this clone itself: Its antigen is still unknown. No base quality values were provided; no much bigger clone lies one nucleotide off.

The clonotype comes from a human donor in a cohort sampled during active COVID-19. Sequencing was done on a sample of peripheral blood. The chain is made from TRBV11-3 and TRBJ2-7, and 9 junctional nucleotides match TRBD2. The base sequence is TGTGCCAGCAGCTTAGGGAGAGCGGGGGGCCTTATTTACGAGCAGTACTTC. Translated, it gives CASSLGRAGGLIYEQYF.